Below are 8 T cell receptor beta chains sequenced from a single sample in a study of blood T cell repertoires in COVID-19. Some clones are missing from TCRdb's copy, which holds only in-frame ones; the method was immunoSEQ multiplex PCR. This sample has about 100,000 clones, with approximately 90% found just once. The material sequenced was peripheral blood. All receptors come from a man over 45 with active COVID-19.

The genes are TRBV5-1 and TRBJ1-6; 9 bases match TRBD1. Germline V lookup: CDR1 SGHRS, CDR2 YFSETQ. The junction had 9 bases not matched to a gene; V was cut back by 4 bases and J by 7 bases. The CDR3 is made up of 16 amino acids. The DNA of the CDR3 is TGCGCCAGCAGCCCAAGGGGACAGGGTCAAAATTCACCCCTCCACTTT. Translating gives CASSPRGQGQNSPLHF.

V and J are TRBV6-5 and TRBJ1-4; no clear D. Germline CDR1 and CDR2: MNHEY and SVGAGI. V lost 6 bases, J lost 8 bases, and 16 bases lay in between. The CDR3 loop spans 14 amino acids. Here the CDR3 DNA reads TGTGCCAGCAGGTACGGAGGAAGCGGAGAAAAACTGTTTTTT. It codes for CASRYGGSGEKLFF.

The rearrangement uses TRBV7-9 and TRBJ1-5; the match to TRBD1 covers 7 bases. This CDR3 is 15 amino acids long. CDR1 and CDR2 (germline): SEHNR, FQNEAQ (reference sequence). The V gene end was trimmed by 4 bases and the J gene end by 7 bases; junction bases not matched to a gene: 10. Written as DNA, the CDR3 is TGTGCCAGCAGCTACGCACAGGGGTTCGAACAGCCCCAGCATTTT. Amino acid sequence: CASSYAQGFEQPQHF.

A word on this clone: An end of the junction differs from the germline gene, which may be a read error. This chain uses TRBV7-7 with TRBJ2-2; TRBD2 matches 15 bases. The CDR3 length is 18 residues. Germline V CDR1 and CDR2: SSHAT, FNYEAQ (reference sequence). In DNA, the CDR3 is TGTGCTAGCAGCTACCGAGGACTAGCGGGGGGGCGGGTCGGGGAGCTGTTTTTT. As protein: CASSYRGLAGGRVGELFF.

The chain combines TRBV29-1 with TRBJ2-5, with 9 nucleotides matching TRBD2. Trimming removed 8 bases from V and 5 bases from J; junction bases left unmatched: 15. The germline V gene has CDR1 SQVTM and CDR2 ANQGSEA. The CDR3 loop spans 15 amino acids. CDR3 DNA: TGCAGCTCCAGACTAGCGGTGCCGAGGAGGGAGACCCAGTACTTC. As protein: CSSRLAVPRRETQYF.

The genes are TRBV30 and TRBJ1-5; tentatively, D is TRBD1 (5 bases). Between the trimmed V and J ends, which lost 5 bases and 6 bases, there was a span of 20 bases. In germline, CDR1 is GTSNPN, CDR2 SVGIG (reference sequence). CDR3 size: 15 residues. CDR3 nucleotide sequence: TGTGCCTGGTCCTCCACTACGGGGGGTCGTCAGCCCCAGCATTTT. Protein sequence: CAWSSTTGGRQPQHF.

This chain links TRBV5-1 with TRBJ1-2; 7 bases match TRBD1. The ends lost 6 bases at V and 2 bases at J; junction bases unmatched: 4. The CDR3 consists of 13 residues. Germline CDR1 reads SGHRS; CDR2 reads YFSETQ. CDR3 coding DNA: TGCGCCAGCACCCCGGGACAGAACTATGGCTACACCTTC. Residues: CASTPGQNYGYTF.

The rearrangement joins TRBV5-1 to TRBJ2-1; tentatively, D is TRBD2 (5 bases). The CDR3 has 15 amino acids. Looked up from germline, CDR1 is SGHRS and CDR2 is YFSETQ. V lost 0 bases and J 7 bases, leaving 14 bases between the germline ends. The CDR3, as DNA: TGCGCCAGCAGCTTGGCCGAGGGCAGGAGTAATGAGCAGTTCTTC. Encoded protein: CASSLAEGRSNEQFF.